Given below is one TCR beta chain in context. Its antigen is unidentified. This specimen comes from a study of T cell responses to AZD1222 COVID-19 vaccine. Overall study findings and caveats: It was only after the peak T cell response that any repertoires were sampled. Compared with day 0, the breadth and depth of the Spike-specific TCR repertoire rose significantly after two doses of AZD1222. CD4 TCRs covered the whole spike, strongest at regions 160-218 and 743-854.

TCRdb's table, derived via immunoSEQ multiplex PCR, lists solely in-frame clones and lacks some. The top ten hold about 3.3% of the sample, which has roughly 140,000 clones, about 93% seen once. The CDR3 totals 14 residues. J lost 6 bases, V lost 6 bases, and 8 bases had no gene match. Germline V lookup: CDR1 LGHNT, CDR2 FRNRAP. This rearrangement joins TRBV12-5 to TRBJ1-5; TRBD1 aligns across 7 bases. The receptor's source is an adult who received the AZD1222 COVID-19 vaccine. Sequenced material: peripheral blood, taken 28 days after the second AZD1222 dose. The CDR3 sequence: CASGPTGPSQPQHF. The CDR3 nucleotides are TGTGCTAGTGGACCGACAGGGCCTAGTCAGCCCCAGCATTTT.